This TCR beta chain was sequenced during a study of T cell responses to AZD1222 COVID-19 vaccine. Trimming removed 7 bases from V and 3 bases from J, with 25 bases in between. The CDR3 has 17 residues. CDR1 and CDR2 from the germline V gene are MNHEY and SMNVEV (reference sequence). The data were produced by immunoSEQ multiplex PCR, yet TCRdb's version contains in-frame clones alone and is incomplete. The sample shows some 120,000 clones, 80% to 90% of them seen only once. The material was peripheral blood, obtained on day 0 of MenACWY control vaccination. The clonotype was recovered from an adult in good health. The V call is TRBV27, the J call TRBJ2-7; D is perhaps TRBD1 or TRBD2 (6 bases each). The CDR3: CASTRRTVPGVSYEQYF. The CDR3 DNA reads TGTGCCAGCACCCGCAGGACAGTGCCGGGGGTTAGCTACGAGCAGTACTTC.